This T cell receptor beta chain was sequenced in a study of T cells after yellow fever vaccination. Germline V CDR1 and CDR2: SGHAT, FQNNGV. V lost 4 bases, J lost 5 bases, and 8 bases stayed unmatched. The CDR3 loop spans 15 amino acids. This clonotype has a count of ten or more. TCRdb recomputed calls from the 5' RACE reads with MiXCR, one row per CDR3 protein. The table lists 200,000 to 300,000 distinct CDR3 sequences, about 7% of them singletons. The TCR comes from a man aged 25 to 45 who received the YFV17D yellow fever vaccine. This chain joins TRBV11-2 and TRBJ2-1; 7 bases match TRBD2. Sequencing used CD4+ T cells sorted from PBMCs, obtained on the day of the yellow fever booster vaccination. CDR3 nucleotides: TGTGCCAGCAGCTCCTCTAGCGGAGACAACAATGAGCAGTTCTTC. Translated: CASSSSSGDNNEQFF.